The source of this TCR beta chain is a study of T cells in Graves' hyperthyroidism and ophthalmopathy. Background on the study: Peripheral blood sampling occurred at initial diagnosis, before any treatment.

This clonotype has at least ten counts. Its antigen is unknown. Germline loops: CDR1 DFQATT, CDR2 SNEGSKA (reference sequence). CDR3 length: 16 residues. The ends lost 4 bases at V and 7 bases at J; junction bases unmatched: 8. General observations from the study: Most clonotypes that expanded in the thyroid above 0.001 also showed up in blood. Progression to ophthalmopathy was predicted a median of about 6.6 months early.

RNA transcripts served as the template for amplifying TCR beta CDR3 regions. The study used the HTBI primer set for a first-round RT-PCR of the TCR CDR3. TCRdb analysed the multiplex PCR reads with MiXCR anew, one entry per CDR3 protein. The table has 250,000 to 300,000 distinct CDR3 sequences, less than 20% seen once. What was sequenced was blood. The chain employs TRBV20-1 and TRBJ2-1, with 15 bases identical to TRBD2. The receptor was derived from a man aged 45-65 years with Graves' ophthalmopathy. The CDR3 is CSATEPGLAGGNEQFF. The CDR3 bases are TGCAGTGCTACAGAGCCGGGACTAGCGGGAGGAAATGAGCAGTTCTTC.